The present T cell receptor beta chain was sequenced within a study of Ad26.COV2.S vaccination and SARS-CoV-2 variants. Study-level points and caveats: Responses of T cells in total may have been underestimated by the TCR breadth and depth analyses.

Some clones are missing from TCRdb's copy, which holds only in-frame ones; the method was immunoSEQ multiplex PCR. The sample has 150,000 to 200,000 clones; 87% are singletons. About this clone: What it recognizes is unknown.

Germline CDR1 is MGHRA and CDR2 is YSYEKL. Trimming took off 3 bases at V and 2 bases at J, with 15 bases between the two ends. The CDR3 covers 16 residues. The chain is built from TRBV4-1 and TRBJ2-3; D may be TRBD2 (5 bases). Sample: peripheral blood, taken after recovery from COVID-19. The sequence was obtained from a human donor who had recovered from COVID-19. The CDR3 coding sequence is TGCGCCAGCAGCCATTTAAGCGAGCGGACCACAGATACGCAGTATTTT. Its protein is CASSHLSERTTDTQYF.